This T cell receptor beta chain was observed in a study of T-cell memory formation after mild COVID-19. Background on the study: TCR clusters were largely donor specific. Points from the study as a whole: For contracting clones, CD4+ ones sat mainly in CM and EM, CD8+ in EMRA.

Employing constant-segment primers, 5'RACE generated TCR alpha and TCR beta cDNA libraries bearing sample barcodes and UMIs. TCRdb recomputed calls from the 5' RACE reads with MiXCR, one row per CDR3 protein. The repertoire holds around 190,000 distinct CDR3 sequences, with around a sixth as singletons. V was pared by 3 bases and J by 6 bases, with 16 bases between. This CDR3 has 14 residues. Germline assignment: CDR1 SGHRS and CDR2 YFSETQ. Notes on this clonotype: The antigen is not known.

The clonotype originates from a man younger than 30 who had mild COVID-19 (a few samples of this study predate the infection). Cell type and time point are not known. The V call is TRBV5-1, the J call TRBJ2-7; tentatively, D is TRBD1 (5 bases). Sequenced: PBMCs or a T cell subset sorted from them (not recorded which). This CDR3 reads CASSSTHPTVEQYF. DNA of the CDR3: TGCGCCAGCAGCTCCACTCATCCGACAGTCGAGCAGTACTTC.